What follows is one TCR beta chain and its context. The antigen is unknown. Trimming pared 0 bases from V and 3 bases from J, leaving 12 bases between. Per germline, CDR1 ENHRY and CDR2 SYGVKD. The CDR3 contains 16 residues. This entry is derived from a study of response to subunit inactivated influenza vaccine. Study observations and caveats: The study's authors posited that every seasonal influenza vaccination enlists few new T cells.

TCRdb re-derived calls from the RT-PCR reads in MiXCR, one entry per CDR3 protein. The table records some 500,000 distinct CDR3 sequences, 25% of them present only once. The sequencing here drew on CD4+ T cells sorted from PBMCs, taken about 5 days after vaccination. The rearrangement links TRBV10-3 to TRBJ2-1; D assignment may be TRBD1 or TRBD2 (6 bases each). This clonotype was sampled from a man between 45 and 60 years old who received an inactivated influenza vaccine. DNA of the CDR3: TGTGCCATCAGTGAGTCTGGACGGGGGCACTACAATGAGCAGTTCTTC. It is translated as CAISESGRGHYNEQFF.